The next 10 T cell receptor beta chains were all read from a single sample in a study of shared clonotypes between healthy human individuals. This table comes from immunoSEQ multiplex PCR, and its TCRdb copy is limited to in-frame clones, with some not included. The sample consists of millions of clones, approximately 94% of them appearing once. Sequencing was carried out using naive CD4+ T cells sorted from blood. Documented subset: CD45RA+ positively selected. These receptors originate from a young man in good health.

V gene TRBV7-9 combines with J gene TRBJ1-1; D perhaps matches TRBD1 (5 bases). Trimming removed 5 bases from V and 2 bases from J, with 9 bases in between. The CDR3 covers 13 residues. Germline V gene sequence: CDR1 SEHNR, CDR2 FQNEAQ (reference sequence). The chain's CDR3 is CASSRTINTEAFF. The CDR3 DNA reads TGTGCCAGCAGCCGGACAATAAACACTGAAGCTTTCTTT. The whole variable domain, filled in from reference TRBV7-9 and TRBJ1-1, reads DTGVSQNPRHKITKRGQNVTFRCDPISEHNRLYWYRQTLGQGPEFLTYFQNEAQLEKSRLLSDRFSAERPKGSFSTLEIQRTEQGDSAMYLCASSRTINTEAFFGQGTRLTVV.

DNA for the CDR3: TGCGCCAGCAGCCGGGACAGGGATCAAGAGACCCAGTACTTC. Protein sequence: CASSRDRDQETQYF. The chain is built from TRBV4-1 and TRBJ2-5, with 9 bases that match TRBD1. This CDR3 is 14 amino acids long. The junction had 2 bases not matched to a gene; V was cut back by 4 bases and J by 2 bases. The V gene's germline CDR1 is MGHRA and CDR2 YSYEKL.

The chain couples TRBV10-3 to TRBJ2-5; possible D gene TRBD2, 6 bases. The length of the CDR3 is 13 residues. V was shortened by 7 bases and J by 0 bases, with 9 bases between the two germline ends. Germline assignment: CDR1 ENHRY and CDR2 SYGVKD. CDR3 in DNA: TGTGCCATCACGGCGGGGAACCAAGAGACCCAGTACTTC. Translation: CAITAGNQETQYF.

This clone was seen once. This CDR3 is also generated by other DNA sequences in the sample. This chain uses TRBV19 with TRBJ1-5; no firm D call. V lost 5 bases to trimming and J lost 2 bases, with 10 bases between them. The CDR3 loop spans 14 amino acids. Germline values: CDR1 LNHDA, CDR2 SQIVND (reference sequence). This CDR3 is CASSGGVGNQPQHF. For the CDR3, the DNA is TGTGCCAGTAGTGGCGGCGTGGGCAATCAGCCCCAGCATTTT.

The chain has TRBV10-1 and TRBJ2-7, with 10 nucleotides matching TRBD2. Unmatched junction bases numbered 2, after V lost 0 bases and J lost 3 bases. CDR1 is WNHNN, CDR2 SYGVQD, per germline (reference sequence). The length of the CDR3 is 15 residues. The chain's CDR3 is CASSESVAGGYEQYF. DNA for the CDR3: TGCGCCAGCAGTGAGTCGGTAGCGGGAGGCTACGAGCAGTACTTC.

The rearrangement joins TRBV19 to TRBJ2-7; 11 bases match TRBD1. V gave up 5 bases and J gave up 6 bases; unmatched junction bases: 9. The CDR3 sequence is 15 residues long. Germline assignment: CDR1 LNHDA and CDR2 SQIVND (reference sequence). This CDR3 reads CASSPSGTGGFEQYF. The CDR3 DNA reads TGTGCCAGTAGTCCCTCCGGGACAGGGGGGTTCGAGCAGTACTTC.

A single count supports this clone. At the DNA level, this CDR3 is encoded by other sequences in the same sample as well. The V call is TRBV30, the J call TRBJ1-1, with D perhaps TRBD1 (6 bases). This CDR3 is built from 14 residues. Germline values: CDR1 GTSNPN, CDR2 SVGIG (reference sequence). Trimming took 0 bases from V and 2 from J, leaving 10 bases between them. The chain's CDR3 is CAWSVGGANTEAFF. The CDR3 bases are TGTGCCTGGAGTGTGGGGGGCGCCAACACTGAAGCTTTCTTT.

The chain carries TRBV18 and TRBJ1-1; 7 bases map to TRBD1. CDR1 is KGHSH, CDR2 LQKENI, per germline. The length of the CDR3 is 15 residues. Trimming cost V 2 bases and J 6 bases; bases outside gene matches: 9. The CDR3 DNA follows: TGTGCCAGCTCACCAACTCAGACAGGGATTTCTGAAGCTTTCTTT. Its translation is CASSPTQTGISEAFF. Full variable domain (rest looked up from reference TRBV18 and TRBJ1-1): NAGVMQNPRHLVRRRGQEARLRCSPMKGHSHVYWYRQLPEEGLKFMVYLQKENIIDESGMPKERFSAEFPKEGPSILRIQQVVRGDSAAYFCASSPTQTGISEAFFGQGTRLTVV.

The chain links TRBV6-1 to TRBJ2-1; 12 bases match TRBD2. The V gene end was trimmed by 2 bases and the J gene end by 9 bases; junction bases not matched to a gene: 8. Germline values: CDR1 MNHNS, CDR2 SASEGT. The CDR3 is made up of 16 amino acids. CDR3 coding DNA: TGTGCCAGCAGTGAAAGGCTAGCGGGAGGGGTGAGTGAGCAGTTCTTC. It translates to CASSERLAGGVSEQFF.

The genes are TRBV10-1 and TRBJ2-7, with unresolved D. The CDR3 length is 14 residues. Deletions cut 3 bases from V and 2 bases from J, with 11 bases between. The V gene's germline CDR1 is WNHNN and CDR2 SYGVQD (reference sequence). CDR3 region: CASSESGPPYEQYF. CDR3 bases: TGCGCCAGCAGTGAATCCGGCCCCCCCTACGAGCAGTACTTC.